This entry lists 10 T cell receptor beta chains sequenced from one sample in a study of blood T cell repertoires in COVID-19. Sequencing was performed with immunoSEQ multiplex PCR; in TCRdb, only in-frame clones are kept and a portion is missing. This sample carries 75,000 or so clones, around 84% of them seen once, and the ten largest clones take around 36%. Sequenced material: peripheral blood. The receptors shown here come from a woman in her seventies with acute or convalescent COVID-19.

The V and J genes are TRBV12-3 or TRBV12-4 and TRBJ2-1; D uncertain. CDR3 length: 12 residues. The V and J ends lost 8 bases and 6 bases respectively, with 11 bases between them. This chain's CDR3 is CASADRSNEQFF. As DNA, the CDR3 is TGTGCCAGCGCCGATCGGAGCAATGAGCAGTTCTTC.

The rearrangement uses TRBV10-3 and TRBJ1-2; TRBD1 aligns across 9 bases. The V gene end was trimmed by 5 bases and the J gene end by 4 bases; junction bases not matched to a gene: 5. This CDR3 spans 14 amino acids. Per germline, CDR1 ENHRY and CDR2 SYGVKD. The CDR3 region has the DNA TGTGCCATCAGTATACAGGGGGCGGCCTATGGCTACACCTTC. This encodes CAISIQGAAYGYTF.

The V and J genes are TRBV6-2 or TRBV6-3 and TRBJ2-7; D might be TRBD2 (6 bases). Germline CDR1 is MNHEY and CDR2 is SVGEGT. This CDR3 has 13 residues. V lost 5 bases to trimming and J lost 6 bases, with 14 bases between them. DNA for the CDR3: TGTGCCAGCAGTCCGCTAGCGAAGGGCGAGCAGTACTTC. Its protein product is CASSPLAKGEQYF.

The chain joins TRBV5-1 to TRBJ2-1, with 8 bases identical to TRBD1. The CDR3 runs to 16 residues. The germline V gene has CDR1 SGHRS and CDR2 YFSETQ. The ends lost 4 bases at V and 7 bases at J; junction bases unmatched: 13. The CDR3 loop reads CASSPVRGQGGNEQFF. CDR3 bases: TGCGCCAGCAGCCCGGTCAGAGGACAGGGTGGTAATGAGCAGTTCTTC.

This clone was seen just once. This sequence joins TRBV2 and TRBJ2-7; weak D call: TRBD1 (6 bases). CDR1 and CDR2 (germline): SNHLY, FYNNEI. CDR3 length equals 14 residues. The V and J ends lost 4 bases and 7 bases respectively, with 17 bases between them. The CDR3 coding sequence is TGTGCCAGCAGTGCGCGGCAGGGGACGGTAGAGCAGTACTTC. It encodes CASSARQGTVEQYF.

V is TRBV6-1 and J is TRBJ1-5; D gene uncertain. Germline CDR1 MNHNS, CDR2 SASEGT. This CDR3 has 17 residues. Trimming left V 3 bases short and J 5 bases short, with 20 bases between. In DNA, the CDR3 is TGTGCCAGCAGTGATGAATCCGGGAACCGATTCTATCAGCCCCAGCATTTT. Amino acids: CASSDESGNRFYQPQHF.

CDR3 in amino acids: CASSYGNLDGSVYF. CDR3 nucleotide sequence: TGTGCCAGCAGTTACGGTAATTTAGACGGGAGCGTGTATTTT. The chain carries TRBV6-5 and TRBJ2-3; D may be TRBD2 (6 bases). Germline CDR1 MNHEY, CDR2 SVGAGI. Deletions cut 2 bases from V and 14 bases from J, with 20 bases between. CDR3 length: 14 amino acids.

The gene calls are TRBV5-5 and TRBJ1-1; D gene ambiguous. The CDR3 is 14 residues long. Trimming stripped 0 bases from V and 0 bases from J, with 6 bases between. In germline, CDR1 is SGHKS, CDR2 YYEKEE (reference sequence). CDR3: CASSLVPLNTEAFF. Here the CDR3 DNA reads TGTGCCAGCAGCTTGGTTCCTCTGAACACTGAAGCTTTCTTT.

This rearrangement joins TRBV30 to TRBJ2-3; possibly TRBD1 for D (5 bases). This CDR3 spans 15 amino acids. Germline V gives CDR1 GTSNPN, CDR2 SVGIG (reference sequence). Trimming stripped 0 bases from V and 4 bases from J, with 14 bases between. This CDR3 is CAWSVPVRASDTQYF. CDR3 in DNA: TGTGCCTGGAGTGTACCTGTCAGGGCATCAGATACGCAGTATTTT.

The rearrangement links TRBV6-6 to TRBJ2-3; TRBD2 agrees at 9 bases. CDR1 and CDR2 (germline): MNHNY, SVGAGI (reference sequence). This CDR3 has 13 amino acids. Trimming removed 4 bases from V and 5 bases from J; junction bases left unmatched: 1. CDR3 region: CASSLREGDTQYF. For the CDR3, the DNA is TGTGCCAGCAGTTTGCGGGAGGGAGATACGCAGTATTTT.